A selection of T cell receptor beta chains follows, all from one sample in a study of shared clonotypes between healthy human individuals. The data were produced by immunoSEQ multiplex PCR, yet TCRdb's version contains in-frame clones alone and is incomplete. The sample has 1,400,000 or so clones; just under 99% are singletons. Sequenced sample: naive CD4+ T cells sorted from blood. These receptors were obtained from a man younger than 40 in good health. CDR3s include the opening cysteine and the closing phenylalanine or tryptophan. The D gene is left open where the match is weak. Clone size, where shown, is once, few, many, or a class for clones that have expanded.

cdr3_aa	cdr3_nt	v_call	j_call	d_call	clone_size
CASSPRAGVRPLQETQYF	TGTGCCAGCTCACCAAGGGCGGGAGTGCGACCCTTGCAAGAGACCCAGTACTTC	TRBV18	TRBJ2-5	TRBD2	.
CASSPAGQVLLYGYTF	TGTGCCAGCAGTCCTGCGGGACAGGTACTGCTATATGGCTACACCTTC	TRBV27	TRBJ1-2	TRBD1	.
CASSLDLFPGSYTF	TGTGCCAGCAGCTTAGATCTGTTTCCGGGTTCCTACACCTTC	TRBV7-2	TRBJ1-2	.	.
CASSFKSGRGETQYF	TGTGCTAGCAGCTTCAAGAGCGGGAGGGGGGAGACCCAGTACTTC	TRBV7-7	TRBJ2-5	TRBD2	.
CASSFLTSPHEQYF	TGTGCCAGCAGCTTCCTGACTAGCCCTCACGAGCAGTACTTC	TRBV9	TRBJ2-7	TRBD2	.
CASNPGQGRYNEQFF	TGTGCCAGCAACCCGGGACAGGGTCGATACAATGAGCAGTTCTTC	TRBV7-2	TRBJ2-1	TRBD1	.
CASSQAGTGKIGGLSTDTQYF	TGCGCCAGCAGCCAGGCCGGGACAGGGAAAATCGGGGGGCTAAGCACAGATACGCAGTATTTT	TRBV4-3	TRBJ2-3	TRBD1	once
CASSLDPGNTGELFF	TGTGCCAGCAGCTTAGATCCGGGGAACACCGGGGAGCTGTTTTTT	TRBV7-6	TRBJ2-2	.	.
CASSQAGIGQETQYF	TGTGCCAGCAGTCAGGCAGGGATCGGCCAAGAGACCCAGTACTTC	TRBV27	TRBJ2-5	.	.
CASRPSTDERQPQHF	TGTGCCAGCAGACCCTCGACAGACGAGAGACAGCCCCAGCATTTT	TRBV28	TRBJ1-5	.	.
CSVGKRGPASYEQYF	TGCAGCGTCGGGAAGAGGGGCCCAGCCTCCTACGAGCAGTACTTC	TRBV29-1	TRBJ2-7	.	.
CASSFTGGLNEQFF	TGTGCCAGCAGTTTTACTGGAGGGCTTAATGAGCAGTTCTTC	TRBV28	TRBJ2-1	.	.
CASRSLANTGELFF	TGTGCCAGCAGATCACTAGCGAACACCGGGGAGCTGTTTTTT	TRBV6-5	TRBJ2-2	.	.
CASSHLAGGMRDTQYF	TGCGCCAGCAGCCATCTAGCGGGAGGGATGCGAGATACGCAGTATTTT	TRBV4-1	TRBJ2-3	TRBD2	.
CASRAQGSYEQYF	TGCGCCAGCAGGGCTCAAGGGTCCTACGAGCAGTACTTC	TRBV10-1	TRBJ2-7	.	.
CSAAPGATNEKLFF	TGCAGCGCAGCCCCGGGAGCCACTAATGAAAAACTGTTTTTT	TRBV29-1	TRBJ1-4	.	.
CASSPTSGRGQETQYF	TGTGCCAGCAGCCCCACTAGCGGGAGGGGACAAGAGACCCAGTACTTC	TRBV7-9	TRBJ2-5	TRBD2	.
CASSPKRMDQPQHF	TGTGCCAGCTCACCTAAACGTATGGATCAGCCCCAGCATTTT	TRBV18	TRBJ1-5	.	.
CASSLGGVLYEQYF	TGTGCCAGCAGCTTAGGGGGGGTACTCTACGAGCAGTACTTC	TRBV11-2	TRBJ2-7	.	.
CASGLFGLNTDTQYF	TGTGCTAGTGGTTTATTCGGACTAAACACAGATACGCAGTATTTT	TRBV12-5	TRBJ2-3	.	.
CASSEYYSLGGAFF	TGCGCCAGCAGTGAGTACTACTCCTTGGGGGGAGCTTTCTTT	TRBV10-2	TRBJ1-1	.	.
CASSLNYAGQYF	TGTGCCAGCAGCCTCAACTACGCCGGGCAGTACTTC	TRBV28	TRBJ2-7	.	.
CASSRHPLAQGLYGNTIYF	TGTGCCAGCAGCCGCCACCCACTCGCACAGGGGCTCTATGGAAACACCATATATTTT	TRBV11-2	TRBJ1-3	TRBD1	.
CASSQGTSGAWGNEQFF	TGCGCCAGCAGCCAAGGGACTAGCGGGGCCTGGGGGAATGAGCAGTTCTTC	TRBV4-1	TRBJ2-1	TRBD2	.
CSPLVGDTQYF	TGCAGCCCCCTGGTCGGAGATACGCAGTATTTT	TRBV29-1	TRBJ2-3	.	.
CASSPGDRGYEQFF	TGTGCCAGCAGCCCCGGAGACCGAGGCTATGAGCAGTTCTTC	TRBV7-2	TRBJ2-1	.	.
CAWSFQGPYEQYF	TGTGCCTGGAGTTTCCAGGGACCCTACGAGCAGTACTTC	TRBV30	TRBJ2-7	.	.
CSVVSGAVTDTQYF	TGCAGCGTTGTATCGGGGGCTGTCACAGATACGCAGTATTTT	TRBV29-1	TRBJ2-3	.	.
CASSFRRDASNEQFF	TGTGCCAGCAGCTTTCGAAGGGATGCTAGCAATGAGCAGTTCTTC	TRBV7-2	TRBJ2-1	.	.
CASSWTLFSEQYF	TGTGCCAGCAGTTGGACATTATTCAGCGAGCAGTACTTC	TRBV5-4	TRBJ2-7	.	once
CASSLEFRPRGTQQTYGYTF	TGTGCCAGCAGCTTAGAGTTCCGTCCCCGAGGAACCCAGCAAACCTATGGCTACACCTTC	TRBV7-3	TRBJ1-2	.	.
CASSLVAGTGELFF	TGTGCCAGCAGCTTGGTCGCAGGGACCGGGGAGCTGTTTTTT	TRBV5-6	TRBJ2-2	.	.
CASSQVRGTGELFF	TGCGCCAGCAGCCAAGTAAGGGGGACCGGGGAGCTGTTTTTT	TRBV4-3	TRBJ2-2	.	.
CASRSYSSGNTIYF	TGTGCCAGCAGGTCGTACAGCTCTGGAAACACCATATATTTT	TRBV5-6	TRBJ1-3	.	.
CASSYLRLAYNEQFF	TGTGCCAGCAGTTACCTCAGGCTGGCCTACAATGAGCAGTTCTTC	TRBV6-5	TRBJ2-1	.	.
CASSRTTSTDTQYF	TGCGCCAGCAGCCGGACTACTAGCACAGATACGCAGTATTTT	TRBV4-1	TRBJ2-3	.	once
CASSFRPTVRPGYEQYF	TGTGCCAGCAGTTTTCGCCCGACGGTCCGTCCAGGCTACGAGCAGTACTTC	TRBV28	TRBJ2-7	.	.
CASSWKTGPSYEQYF	TGTGCCAGCAGCTGGAAGACGGGCCCCTCCTACGAGCAGTACTTC	TRBV27	TRBJ2-7	.	.
CASSLVLDTQYF	TGCGCCAGCAGCTTGGTTTTAGATACGCAGTATTTT	TRBV5-1	TRBJ2-3	.	once
CASRYYNEQFF	TGTGCCAGCAGATATTACAATGAGCAGTTCTTC	TRBV2	TRBJ2-1	.	.
CASSGQGAVVYEQYF	TGTGCCAGCAGCGGACAGGGGGCGGTGGTCTACGAGCAGTACTTC	TRBV6-1	TRBJ2-7	TRBD1	.
CARPGGDNQPQHF	TGTGCCCGGCCTGGGGGAGACAATCAGCCCCAGCATTTT	TRBV2	TRBJ1-5	.	.
CAISVLEQNTGELFF	TGTGCCATCAGTGTATTAGAACAGAACACCGGGGAGCTGTTTTTT	TRBV10-3	TRBJ2-2	.	.
CASSLGLLAQETQYF	TGTGCCAGCAGCTTAGGTTTGCTAGCTCAAGAGACCCAGTACTTC	TRBV7-2	TRBJ2-5	.	.
CASLPGLAGYNEQFF	TGTGCCAGCCTCCCAGGACTAGCGGGGTACAATGAGCAGTTCTTC	TRBV7-2	TRBJ2-1	TRBD2	.
CASSSSSGRSKSSYNEQFF	TGTGCCAGCAGCTCATCTAGCGGGAGGTCTAAAAGCTCCTACAATGAGCAGTTCTTC	TRBV7-9	TRBJ2-1	TRBD2	.
CASSLGSRATGELFF	TGTGCCAGCAGCTTAGGGAGCAGGGCCACCGGGGAGCTGTTTTTT	TRBV7-3	TRBJ2-2	.	.
CASSLGSGTQYF	TGTGCCAGCAGCTTAGGTTCGGGGACCCAGTACTTC	TRBV7-6	TRBJ2-5	.	.
CASTAGNYGYTF	TGTGCCAGCACGGCCGGAAACTATGGCTACACCTTC	TRBV28	TRBJ1-2	.	once